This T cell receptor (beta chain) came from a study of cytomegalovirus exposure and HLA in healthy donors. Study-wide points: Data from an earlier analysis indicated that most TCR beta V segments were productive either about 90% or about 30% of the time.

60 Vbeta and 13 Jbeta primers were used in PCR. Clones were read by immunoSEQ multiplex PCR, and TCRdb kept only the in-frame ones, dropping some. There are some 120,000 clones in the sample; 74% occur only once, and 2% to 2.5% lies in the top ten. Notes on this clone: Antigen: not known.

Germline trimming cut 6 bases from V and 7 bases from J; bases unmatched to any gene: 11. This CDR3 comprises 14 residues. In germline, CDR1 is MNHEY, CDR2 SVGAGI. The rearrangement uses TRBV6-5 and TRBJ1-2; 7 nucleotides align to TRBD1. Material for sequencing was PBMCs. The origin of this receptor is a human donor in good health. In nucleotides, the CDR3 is TGTGCCAGCAGGGGGCGGAAGGGGGCAGGTGGCTACACCTTC. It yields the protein CASRGRKGAGGYTF.